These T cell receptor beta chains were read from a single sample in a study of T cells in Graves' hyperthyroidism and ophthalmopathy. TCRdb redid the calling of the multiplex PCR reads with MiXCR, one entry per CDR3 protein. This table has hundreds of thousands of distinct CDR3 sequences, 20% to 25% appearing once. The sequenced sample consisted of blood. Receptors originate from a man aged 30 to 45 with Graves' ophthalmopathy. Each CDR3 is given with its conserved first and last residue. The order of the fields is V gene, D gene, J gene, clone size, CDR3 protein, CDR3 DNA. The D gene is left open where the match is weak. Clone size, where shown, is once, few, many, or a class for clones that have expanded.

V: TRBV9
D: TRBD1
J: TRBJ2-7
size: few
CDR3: CASSPRQGGVIEQYF
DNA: TGTGCCAGCAGCCCGAGACAGGGGGGCGTTATCGAGCAGTACTTC

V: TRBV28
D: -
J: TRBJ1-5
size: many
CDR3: CASSFEGVEGYQPQHF
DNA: TGTGCCAGCAGTTTCGAGGGCGTGGAGGGGTATCAGCCCCAGCATTTT

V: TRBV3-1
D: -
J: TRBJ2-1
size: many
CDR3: CASSQEAGYSYNEQFF
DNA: TGTGCCAGCAGCCAAGAAGCAGGCTACTCCTACAATGAGCAGTTCTTC

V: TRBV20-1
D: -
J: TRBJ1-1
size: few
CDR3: CSARGMNTEAFF
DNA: TGCAGTGCTAGAGGAATGAACACTGAAGCTTTCTTT

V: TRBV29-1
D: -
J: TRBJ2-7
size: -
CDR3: CSVFLPGSYEQYF
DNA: TGCAGCGTTTTCCTCCCCGGGTCCTACGAGCAGTACTTC

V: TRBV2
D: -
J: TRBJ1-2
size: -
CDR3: CASSGGTFNYGYTF
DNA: TGTGCCAGCAGTGGAGGGACATTCAACTATGGCTACACCTTC

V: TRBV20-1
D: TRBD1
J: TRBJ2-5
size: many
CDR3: CSARETGQIRTQYF
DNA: TGCAGTGCTAGAGAGACAGGGCAGATCCGGACCCAGTACTTC

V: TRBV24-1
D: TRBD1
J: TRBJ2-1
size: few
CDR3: CATSDPTGELYNEQFF
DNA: TGTGCCACCAGTGATCCTACAGGGGAACTCTACAATGAGCAGTTCTTC

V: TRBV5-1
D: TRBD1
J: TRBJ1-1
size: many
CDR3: CASSWGQGAGTEAFF
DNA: TGCGCCAGCAGCTGGGGACAGGGGGCTGGTACTGAAGCTTTCTTT

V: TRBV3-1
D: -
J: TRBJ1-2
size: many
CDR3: CASSQDPPGRGYTF
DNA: TGTGCCAGCAGCCAGGACCCGCCCGGACGAGGCTACACCTTC

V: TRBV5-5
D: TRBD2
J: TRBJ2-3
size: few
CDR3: CASSSGLAGSSDTQYF
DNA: TGTGCCAGCAGCTCGGGACTAGCGGGATCGTCAGATACGCAGTATTTT

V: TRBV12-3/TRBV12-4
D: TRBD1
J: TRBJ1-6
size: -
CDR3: CASSFSGTANSPLHF
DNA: TGTGCCAGCAGCTTCTCCGGGACAGCAAATTCACCCCTCCACTTT

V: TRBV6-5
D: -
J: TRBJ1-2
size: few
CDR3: CASSYNPSYGGYGYTF
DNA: TGTGCCAGCAGTTACAATCCCAGTTATGGGGGCTATGGCTACACCTTC

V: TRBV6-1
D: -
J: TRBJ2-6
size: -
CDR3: CATHSGANVLTF
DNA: TGTGCCACTCACTCTGGGGCCAACGTCCTGACTTTC

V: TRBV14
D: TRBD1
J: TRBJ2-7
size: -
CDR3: CASSLKTGTGTYEQYF
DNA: TGTGCCAGCAGCCTGAAAACCGGGACAGGGACCTACGAGCAGTACTTC

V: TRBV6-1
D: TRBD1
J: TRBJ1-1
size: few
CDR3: CASSRTGGALNTEAFF
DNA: TGTGCCAGCAGTCGAACAGGGGGCGCCCTGAACACTGAAGCTTTCTTT

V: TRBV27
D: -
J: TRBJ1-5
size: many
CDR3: CASSLDFGGNQPQHF
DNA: TGTGCCAGCAGTTTAGACTTCGGGGGAAATCAGCCCCAGCATTTT

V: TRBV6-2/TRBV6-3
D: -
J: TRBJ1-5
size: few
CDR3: CASSYWGQGSYSNQPQHF
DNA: TGTGCCAGCAGTTACTGGGGTCAGGGGTCCTATAGCAATCAGCCCCAGCATTTT

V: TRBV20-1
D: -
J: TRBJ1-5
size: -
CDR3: CSAREHRLANQPQHF
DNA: TGCAGTGCTAGAGAGCACCGATTGGCCAATCAGCCCCAGCATTTT

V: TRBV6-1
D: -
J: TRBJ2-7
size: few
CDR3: CASSPSAGNYEQYF
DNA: TGTGCCAGCAGTCCGTCTGCAGGTAACTACGAGCAGTACTTC

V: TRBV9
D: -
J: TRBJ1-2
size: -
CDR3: CASSALDYGYTF
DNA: TGTGCCAGCAGCGCTCTCGACTATGGCTACACCTTC

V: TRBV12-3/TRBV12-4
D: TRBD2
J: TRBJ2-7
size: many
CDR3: CASSVAGYGYEQYF
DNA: TGTGCCAGCAGCGTAGCGGGATATGGGTACGAGCAGTACTTC

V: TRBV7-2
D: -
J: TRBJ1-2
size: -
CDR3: CASLEEVGNGYTF
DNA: TGTGCCAGCTTAGAGGAGGTGGGGAATGGCTACACCTTC

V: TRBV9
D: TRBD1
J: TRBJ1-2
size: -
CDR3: CASSLNPGTGGYGYTF
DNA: TGTGCCAGCAGCTTAAATCCCGGGACAGGGGGTTATGGCTACACTTTC

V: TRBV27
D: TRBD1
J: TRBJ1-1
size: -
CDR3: CASSSIWTGTNTEAFF
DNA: TGTGCCAGCAGTTCCATTTGGACAGGTACGAACACTGAAGCTTTCTTT

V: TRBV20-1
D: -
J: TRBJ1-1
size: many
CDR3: CSARVWSNRYTEAFF
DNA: TGCAGTGCTAGGGTGTGGAGTAATAGATACACTGAAGCTTTCTTT

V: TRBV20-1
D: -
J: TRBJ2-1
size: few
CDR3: CSANPRWGEQFF
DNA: TGCAGTGCTAACCCCCGTTGGGGTGAGCAGTTCTTC

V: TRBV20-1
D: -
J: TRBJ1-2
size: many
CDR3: CSASAQGSGYTF
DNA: TGCAGTGCTAGTGCACAGGGATCTGGCTACACCTTC

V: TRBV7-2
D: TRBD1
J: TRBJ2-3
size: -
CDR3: CASSRDRGGDTQYF
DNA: TGTGCCAGCAGCCGGGACAGGGGAGGAGATACGCAGTATTTT

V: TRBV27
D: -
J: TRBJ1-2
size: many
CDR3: CASSLNWNQNYGYTF
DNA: TGTGCCAGCAGTCTAAACTGGAACCAGAACTATGGCTACACCTTC

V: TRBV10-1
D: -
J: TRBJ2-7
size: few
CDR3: CASSPSGLPGEQYF
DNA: TGCGCCAGCAGTCCCTCGGGCCTCCCTGGGGAGCAGTACTTC

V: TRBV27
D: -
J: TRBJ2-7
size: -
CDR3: CASSPSLSSYEQYF
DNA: TGTGCCAGCAGTCCCTCCCTGTCGTCCTACGAGCAGTACTTC

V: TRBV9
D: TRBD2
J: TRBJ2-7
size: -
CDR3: CASGPGAGEGEQYF
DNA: TGTGCCAGCGGGCCTGGAGCGGGAGAGGGGGAGCAGTACTTC

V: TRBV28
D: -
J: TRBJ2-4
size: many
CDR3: CASNRPGPTLQYF
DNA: TGTGCCAGCAACCGTCCGGGACCGACCCTTCAGTACTTC

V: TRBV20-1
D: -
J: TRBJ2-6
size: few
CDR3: CSARDMVAVISGANVLTF
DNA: TGCAGTGCTAGAGATATGGTAGCGGTGATCTCTGGGGCCAACGTCCTGACTTTC

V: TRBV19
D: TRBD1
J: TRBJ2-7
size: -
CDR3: CASSMGDRASEQYF
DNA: TGTGCCAGTAGTATGGGCGACAGGGCCTCCGAGCAGTACTTC

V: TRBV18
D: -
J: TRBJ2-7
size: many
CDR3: CASSAHRDGYEQYF
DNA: TGTGCCAGCTCAGCCCACCGGGACGGTTACGAGCAGTACTTC

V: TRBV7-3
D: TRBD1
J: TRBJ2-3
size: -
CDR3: CATSTGGTSTDTQYF
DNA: TGTGCCACCTCAACAGGGGGTACTAGCACAGATACGCAGTATTTT

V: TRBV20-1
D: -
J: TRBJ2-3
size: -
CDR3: CSASREGAGDTQYF
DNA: TGCAGTGCTAGTCGAGAAGGGGCAGGAGATACGCAGTATTTT

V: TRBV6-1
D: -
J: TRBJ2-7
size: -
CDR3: CASFWEQGPYEQYF
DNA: TGTGCCTCCTTTTGGGAACAGGGCCCCTACGAGCAGTACTTC

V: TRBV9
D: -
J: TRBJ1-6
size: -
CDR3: CASSASTGSSYNSPLHF
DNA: TGTGCCAGCAGCGCGTCTACCGGGAGCTCCTATAATTCACCCCTCCACTTT

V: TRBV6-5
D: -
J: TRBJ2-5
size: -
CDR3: CASSYSSGSGETQYF
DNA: TGTGCCAGCAGTTACTCATCAGGCAGTGGGGAGACCCAGTACTTC

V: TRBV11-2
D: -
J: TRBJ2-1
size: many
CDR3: CASSKTNYNEQFF
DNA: TGTGCCAGCAGTAAGACAAACTACAATGAGCAGTTCTTC

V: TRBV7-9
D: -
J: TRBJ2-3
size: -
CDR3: CASSRAGSTDTQYF
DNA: TGTGCCAGCAGCCGCGCGGGGAGCACAGATACGCAGTATTTT

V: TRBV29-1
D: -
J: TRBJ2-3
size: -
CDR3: CSVEGRVADSTDTQYF
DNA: TGCAGCGTTGAAGGCAGGGTAGCGGACAGCACAGATACGCAGTATTTT

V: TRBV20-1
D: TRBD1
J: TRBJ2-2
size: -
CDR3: CSARFQGAAGELFF
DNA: TGCAGCGCCCGATTTCAGGGGGCGGCCGGGGAGCTGTTTTTT

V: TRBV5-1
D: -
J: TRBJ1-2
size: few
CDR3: CASSLEAGDGYTF
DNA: TGCGCCAGCAGCTTGGAGGCAGGGGATGGCTACACCTTC

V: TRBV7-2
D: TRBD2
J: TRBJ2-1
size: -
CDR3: CASSLGTSGRASYNEQFF
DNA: TGTGCCAGCAGCTTGGGGACTAGCGGGAGGGCCTCCTACAATGAGCAGTTCTTC

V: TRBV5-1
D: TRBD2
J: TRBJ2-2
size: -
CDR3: CASSTGLAGDTGELFF
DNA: TGCGCCAGCAGCACGGGACTAGCGGGAGACACCGGGGAGCTGTTTTTT

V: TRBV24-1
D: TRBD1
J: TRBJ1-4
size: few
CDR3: CATSEAGTGDEKLFF
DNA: TGTGCCACCAGTGAAGCCGGGACAGGGGATGAAAAACTGTTTTTT

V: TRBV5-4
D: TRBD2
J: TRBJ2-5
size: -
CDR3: CASSSRTSGRGETQYF
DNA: TGTGCCAGCAGCTCCCGGACTAGCGGGAGAGGAGAGACCCAGTACTTC

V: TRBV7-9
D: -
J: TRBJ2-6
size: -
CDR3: CAIIAPGVSGANVLTF
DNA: TGTGCCATCATAGCACCAGGGGTTTCTGGGGCCAACGTCCTGACTTTC

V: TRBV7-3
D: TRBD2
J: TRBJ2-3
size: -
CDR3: CASSSTVRTSGRDTDTQYF
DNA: TGTGCCAGCAGCTCGACAGTGAGGACTAGCGGGAGGGACACAGATACGCAGTATTTT

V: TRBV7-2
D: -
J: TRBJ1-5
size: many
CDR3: CASSINSNQPQHF
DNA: TGTGCCAGCAGCATTAATAGCAATCAGCCCCAGCATTTT

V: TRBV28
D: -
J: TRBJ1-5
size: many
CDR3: CASSLGGGAGQPQHF
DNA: TGTGCCAGCAGTTTAGGGGGGGGGGCCGGACAGCCCCAGCATTTT

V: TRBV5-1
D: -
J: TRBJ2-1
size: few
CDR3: CASSLEVRGSYNEQFF
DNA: TGCGCCAGCAGCTTGGAAGTCCGGGGGTCCTACAATGAGCAGTTCTTC

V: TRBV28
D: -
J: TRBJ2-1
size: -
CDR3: CASSRPTHNEQFF
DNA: TGTGCCAGCAGTCGACCGACTCACAATGAGCAGTTCTTC

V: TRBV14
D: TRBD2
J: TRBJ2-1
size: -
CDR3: CASSQGTSGLGEQFF
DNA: TGTGCCAGCAGCCAAGGGACTAGCGGCTTGGGTGAGCAGTTCTTC

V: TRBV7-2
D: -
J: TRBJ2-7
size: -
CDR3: CASSSEGSYKQYF
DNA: TGTGCCAGCAGCTCAGAGGGGAGCTACAAGCAGTACTTC